The rows below give T cell receptor beta chains drawn from one sample of a study of response to subunit inactivated influenza vaccine. MiXCR was run by TCRdb on the RT-PCR reads, yielding one entry per CDR3 protein. Among around 190,000 distinct CDR3 sequences listed, about a tenth were seen once. The source material was non-naive T cells sorted from PBMCs, sampled on the day of vaccination. The receptors here all came from a man aged 45-65 years who received an inactivated influenza vaccine. CDR3s leave out the opening cysteine and the closing phenylalanine or tryptophan. Each record gives: V gene, CDR3 length, J gene, CDR3 protein.

TRBV4-3	15	TRBJ1-1	ASSQVWDRESYTEAF
TRBV3-1	12	TRBJ2-7	ASSPLDRGREQY
TRBV18	15	TRBJ2-6	ASSPGTALSGANVLT
TRBV6-1	13	TRBJ1-3	ASKRQGSSGNTIY
TRBV11-2	17	TRBJ1-5	ASSLYGTDRPYSNQPQH
TRBV11-2	13	TRBJ2-7	ASSLSSTGTYEQY
TRBV14	11	TRBJ1-1	ASSRTAAFGAF
TRBV5-1	14	TRBJ1-1	ASSSGGSLVNTEAF
TRBV3-1	9	TRBJ1-6	ASSQGGALH
TRBV2	12	TRBJ1-1	ASIRGRTETEAF
TRBV13	12	TRBJ2-2	ASSFRGSPGELF
TRBV3-1	11	TRBJ2-3	ASSQGGRDTQY
TRBV5-1	12	TRBJ1-6	ASSLSDSYSPLH
TRBV4-3	16	TRBJ2-3	ASSQDWGAGGSTDTQY
TRBV29-1	11	TRBJ1-2	SVETGGGYGYT
TRBV12-3/TRBV12-4	12	TRBJ1-1	ASRPRSAQSRAF
TRBV7-2	14	TRBJ1-6	ASSVHGTVNNSPLH
TRBV6-5	14	TRBJ2-7	ASSYSIMGGRYEQY
TRBV30	12	TRBJ2-1	AWSGLALYNEQF
TRBV2	11	TRBJ2-5	ASSEVMGETQY
TRBV7-2	13	TRBJ2-3	ASTQRGGNTDTQY
TRBV10-3	11	TRBJ1-5	AISEDRRGPQH
TRBV5-1	11	TRBJ1-1	ASSLGGRKEAF
TRBV20-1	14	TRBJ2-1	SARAWAGGQHDEQF
TRBV29-1	12	TRBJ2-1	SVAAGGFYNEQF
TRBV6-2/TRBV6-3	13	TRBJ2-7	ASKRTGTSSYEQY
TRBV4-1	11	TRBJ1-2	ASSQTNGYGYT
TRBV3-1	13	TRBJ2-7	ASSQTRAFSGEQY
TRBV5-1	13	TRBJ2-2	ASSRSGANTGELF
TRBV25-1	12	TRBJ2-2	ASSEEGIPGELF
TRBV19	12	TRBJ1-5	ASSIGGLSQPQH